This T cell receptor beta chain emerged from a study of blood T cells in healthy people across ages. Study-wide results and limits: Correlation between TCR beta diversity and naive T cell percentage was strong.

Together with a sample-barcoded 5' primer, a J-beta primer mix was included in a second PCR lasting about 7 to 12 cycles. A template-switch adaptor that had 12 random nucleotides put a tag on each cDNA molecule. From the 5' RACE reads, TCRdb called clonotypes with MiXCR, one entry per CDR3 protein. The sample yields under 2,000,000 distinct CDR3 sequences, 49% seen once. Germline V gene data show CDR1 as SNHLY and CDR2 as FYNNEI. Germline trimming cut 8 bases from V and 11 bases from J; bases unmatched to any gene: 12. The CDR3 consists of 13 residues. The table lists this clonotype with a few counts. The antigen remains unidentified.

This sequence was found in a middle-aged woman in good health. The chain recombines TRBV2 with TRBJ2-5; 9 positions agree with TRBD1. Sequences were obtained from blood. CDR3 region: CASGDREVWEQYF. In DNA, the CDR3 is TGTGCCAGCGGGGACAGGGAGGTTTGGGAGCAGTACTTC.